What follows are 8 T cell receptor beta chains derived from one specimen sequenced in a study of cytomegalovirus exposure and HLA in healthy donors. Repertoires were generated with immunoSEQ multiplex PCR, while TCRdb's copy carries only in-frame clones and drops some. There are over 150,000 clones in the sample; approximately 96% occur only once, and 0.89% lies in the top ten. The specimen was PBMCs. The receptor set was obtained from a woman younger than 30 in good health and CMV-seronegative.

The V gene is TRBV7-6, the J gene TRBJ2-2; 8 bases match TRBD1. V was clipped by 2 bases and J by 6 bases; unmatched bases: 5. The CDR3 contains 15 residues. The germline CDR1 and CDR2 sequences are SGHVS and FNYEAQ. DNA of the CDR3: TGTGCCAGCAGCTTAACAGGGGGATTGGCCGGGGAGCTGTTTTTT. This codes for CASSLTGGLAGELFF. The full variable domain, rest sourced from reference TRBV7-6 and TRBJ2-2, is GAGVSQSPRYKVTKRGQDVALRCDPISGHVSLYWYRQALGQGPEFLTYFNYEAQQDKSGLPNDRFSAERPEGSISTLTIQRTEQRDSAMYRCASSLTGGLAGELFFGEGSRLTVL.

CDR3 coding DNA: TGCGCCAGCAGCCAAGATTTGTCGGGGGGCGGGGAGCTGTTTTTT. Protein sequence: CASSQDLSGGGELFF. The chain is built from TRBV4-3 and TRBJ2-2; 7 nucleotides line up with TRBD2. The CDR3 extends over 15 amino acids. J was trimmed by 7 bases and V by 0 bases; bases with no gene match: 5. The germline V gene encodes CDR1 LGHNA and CDR2 YSLEER.

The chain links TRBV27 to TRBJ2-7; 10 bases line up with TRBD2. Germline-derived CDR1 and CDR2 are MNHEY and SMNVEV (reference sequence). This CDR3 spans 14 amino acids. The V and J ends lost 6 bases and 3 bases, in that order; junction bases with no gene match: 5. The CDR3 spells CASRPVAGGYEQYF. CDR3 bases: TGTGCCAGCAGGCCCGTAGCGGGGGGCTACGAGCAGTACTTC.

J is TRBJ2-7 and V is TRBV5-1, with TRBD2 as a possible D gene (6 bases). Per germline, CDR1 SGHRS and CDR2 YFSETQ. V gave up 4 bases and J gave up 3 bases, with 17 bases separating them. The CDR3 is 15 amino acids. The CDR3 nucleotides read TGCGCCAGCAGCCTCGCGGGGAGGCGGCTCTACGAGCAGTACTTC. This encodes CASSLAGRRLYEQYF.

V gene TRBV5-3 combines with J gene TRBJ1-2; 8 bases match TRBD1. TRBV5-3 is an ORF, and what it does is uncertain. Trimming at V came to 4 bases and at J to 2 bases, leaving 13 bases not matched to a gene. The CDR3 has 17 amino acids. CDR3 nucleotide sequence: TGTGCCAGAAGCAACCGAATCGGGACAGGCTGCAACTATGGCTACACCTTC. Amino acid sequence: CARSNRIGTGCNYGYTF.

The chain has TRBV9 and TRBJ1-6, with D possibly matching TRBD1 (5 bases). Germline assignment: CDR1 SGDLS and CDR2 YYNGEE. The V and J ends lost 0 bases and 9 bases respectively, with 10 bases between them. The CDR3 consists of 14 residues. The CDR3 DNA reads TGTGCCAGCAGCGTAGGGGGGGGGACTTCACCCCTCCACTTT. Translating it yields CASSVGGGTSPLHF. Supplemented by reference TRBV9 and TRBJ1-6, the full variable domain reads DSGVTQTPKHLITATGQRVTLRCSPRSGDLSVYWYQQSLDQGLQFLIQYYNGEERAKGNILERFSAQQFPDLHSELNLSSLELGDSALYFCASSVGGGTSPLHFGNGTRLTVT.

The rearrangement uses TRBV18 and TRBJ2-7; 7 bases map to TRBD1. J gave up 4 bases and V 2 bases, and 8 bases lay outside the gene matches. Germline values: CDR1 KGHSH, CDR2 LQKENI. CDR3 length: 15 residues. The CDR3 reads CASSPTGTAEYEQYF. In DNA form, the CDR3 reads TGTGCCAGCTCACCAACCGGGACAGCCGAATACGAGCAGTACTTC.

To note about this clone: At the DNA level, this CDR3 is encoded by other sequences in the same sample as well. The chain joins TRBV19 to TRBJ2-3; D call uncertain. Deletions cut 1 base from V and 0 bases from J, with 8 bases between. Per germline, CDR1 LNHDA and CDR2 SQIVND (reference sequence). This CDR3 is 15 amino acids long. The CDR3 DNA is TGTGCCAGTAGTATAGGCGGAATTAGCACAGATACGCAGTATTTT. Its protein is CASSIGGISTDTQYF.